The entry below gives a single TCR beta chain sequence along with its context. Antigen: not known. With 60 Vbeta and 13 Jbeta primers, the PCR was carried out. The repertoire was sequenced with immunoSEQ multiplex PCR; TCRdb's copy has only in-frame clones and lacks some. Altogether 190,000 or so clones are present, 75% to 85% being singletons, with the ten largest covering 0.5% to 0.8%. CDR1 LNHNV and CDR2 YYDKDF come from the germline V gene (reference sequence). The CDR3 has 15 amino acids. V shed 0 bases and J shed 2 bases, with 10 bases lying between them. This sample was taken from a study of cytomegalovirus exposure and HLA in healthy donors. Looking at the study overall: An early data release held around 80 million unique TCRs from HLA-typed donors.

Study-level points and caveats: Overall, approximately 150 TCR beta chains were annotated as cytomegalovirus-associated. A missense DCLRE1C variant was associated with V- and J-gene trimming of TCR beta chains in a later analysis, and an independent cohort replicated the association. In a later analysis, HLA-associated TCR beta chains were more clonally expanded than equally common others.

The sample comprised PBMCs. This clonotype was obtained from a boy younger than 18 in good health and CMV-seronegative. V usage is TRBV15 and J usage is TRBJ1-2; no definite D call. The CDR3 spells CATSRDLTKNYGYTF. The CDR3 DNA reads as TGTGCCACCAGCAGAGATCTGACAAAGAACTATGGCTACACCTTC.